This T cell receptor (beta chain) was retrieved from a study of regulatory T cells. The V and J ends lost 2 bases and 6 bases respectively, with 8 bases between them. The CDR3 loop spans 14 amino acids. The germline V gene encodes CDR1 MDHEN and CDR2 SYDVKM. Amplification used 52 TRBV primers and 13 TRBJ primers. Clones were sequenced by immunoSEQ multiplex PCR, and TCRdb holds only the in-frame ones, with some missing. The sample lists about 20,000 clones, under 95% seen once, with 3.5% in the top ten. This chain links TRBV28 with TRBJ1-6; no firm D call. The TCR was taken from a child aged 2-15 years with CD3G deficiency. The source material was CD8+ T cells sorted from blood. The CDR3 reads CASSLVPSNSPLHF. The CDR3, as DNA: TGTGCCAGCAGTTTAGTTCCCAGTAATTCACCCCTCCACTTT.